This T cell receptor beta chain was profiled in a study of blood T cell repertoires in COVID-19. At the level of the study: Specimens from acute and convalescent COVID-19 originated in the United States, Italy and Spain. PBMCs, B-cell-depleted T cells, or T cells provided the cDNA or gDNA that made up the material.

Some clones are missing from TCRdb's copy, which holds only in-frame ones; the method was immunoSEQ multiplex PCR. The data contain some 230,000 clones, more than 65% of them seen just once; the ten biggest clones take up about 2.1%. The CDR3 runs 12 residues. V was pared by 3 bases and J by 3 bases, with 6 bases between. CDR1 and CDR2 (germline): SGHNT, YYREEE (reference sequence). The sequencing input was peripheral blood. J is TRBJ1-1 and V is TRBV5-4; D perhaps matches TRBD1 (6 bases). The receptor's source is a woman aged 60-75 years with acute or convalescent COVID-19. The CDR3 nucleotides are TGTGCCAGCAGCTCAGGGGACACTGAAGCTTTCTTT. As protein: CASSSGDTEAFF.